This TCR beta chain was sequenced for a study of blood T cell repertoires in COVID-19. Across the study: Material from acute and convalescent COVID-19 was sourced from the United States, Italy and Spain.

Cohort assignment relied on participant-reported clinical history. Sequencing used immunoSEQ multiplex PCR; TCRdb keeps in-frame clones, though not all of them. The sample carries around 200,000 clones, around 84% recorded once. Germline V gene data show CDR1 as ENHRY and CDR2 as SYGVKD. V shed 4 bases and J 8 bases; nucleotides not matched to a gene: 7. This CDR3 spans 14 amino acids. The specimen was PBMCs or T cells enriched from blood (not recorded which). The sequence was obtained from a man aged 35-49 years who had recovered from COVID-19. The chain combines TRBV10-3 with TRBJ1-2; the match to TRBD1 covers 10 bases. The DNA for the CDR3 is TGTGCCATCAGTGGGACCGGGACAGGGGCCGGCTACACCTTC. Translating it yields CAISGTGTGAGYTF.